These T cell receptor beta chains were read from a single sample in a study of radiation and T cells in renal cell carcinoma. Clones were sequenced by immunoSEQ multiplex PCR, and TCRdb holds only the in-frame ones, with some missing. This sample has 20,000 or so clones, with about 51% found just once. This material consisted of tumor tissue, taken from a patient whose treatment included radiotherapy and nephrectomy. Receptor source: a woman aged 45-65 years with renal cell carcinoma. Both conserved end residues are part of each CDR3. Each record gives: D gene, J gene, clone size, V gene, CDR3 protein, CDR3 DNA. The D gene is left open where the match is weak. Only some rows state a clone size, as once, few, many or a class for expanded clones.

NA,TRBJ1-1,medium-sized,TRBV7-9,CASSSLGRVNEAFF,TGTGCCAGCAGCTCCCTGGGCAGGGTTAATGAAGCTTTCTTT
NA,TRBJ2-7,NA,TRBV4-1,CASSHPKGRDSYEQYF,TGCGCCAGCAGCCATCCGAAGGGTAGGGATTCCTACGAGCAGTACTTC
NA,TRBJ1-3,few,TRBV30,CAWAQGNGNTIYF,TGTGCCTGGGCACAGGGTAATGGAAACACCATATATTTT
NA,TRBJ2-5,few,TRBV29-1,CSVRTDQETQYF,TGCAGCGTCCGGACGGATCAAGAGACCCAGTACTTC
TRBD1,TRBJ1-5,NA,TRBV6-5,CASRLTGEQPQHF,TGTGCCAGCAGATTGACAGGGGAACAGCCCCAGCATTTT
NA,TRBJ2-5,NA,TRBV11-3,CASSAGFQETQYF,TGTGCCAGCAGTGCAGGGTTCCAAGAGACCCAGTACTTC
NA,TRBJ1-2,medium-sized,TRBV10-1,CASRPQSRGLSLNYGYTF,TGCGCCAGCAGACCCCAGTCCCGGGGGTTATCCCTTAACTATGGCTACACCTTC
NA,TRBJ1-2,NA,TRBV11-1,CASSLSGLYGYTF,TGTGCCAGCAGCTTGTCAGGGCTCTATGGCTACACCTTC
TRBD2,TRBJ2-1,NA,TRBV5-1,CASSSSLSGGSGDEQFF,TGCGCCAGCAGCTCTTCCCTGTCGGGGGGGTCTGGCGATGAGCAGTTCTTC
NA,TRBJ1-1,NA,TRBV29-1,CSVGVGPQNTEAFF,TGCAGCGTTGGGGTAGGGCCGCAGAACACTGAAGCTTTCTTT
NA,TRBJ2-5,medium-sized,TRBV7-3,CASSSLVGSETQYF,TGTGCCAGCAGCTCCCTGGTGGGGTCAGAGACCCAGTACTTC
TRBD1,TRBJ2-5,NA,TRBV29-1,CSVAPRDRETQYF,TGCAGCGTTGCCCCCAGGGACAGGGAGACCCAGTACTTC
NA,TRBJ1-4,NA,TRBV9,CASSVGQGLGEKLFF,TGTGCCAGCAGCGTAGGGCAGGGATTGGGGGAAAAACTGTTTTTT
TRBD1,TRBJ2-1,NA,TRBV30,CAFLRQGSYNEQFF,TGTGCCTTTCTCCGACAGGGCTCCTACAATGAGCAGTTCTTC
TRBD1,TRBJ1-2,few,TRBV7-9,CASSLDRVKGYTF,TGTGCCAGCAGCCTGGACAGGGTAAAGGGCTACACCTTC
NA,TRBJ1-6,few,TRBV7-9,CASSPHSGPLHF,TGTGCCAGCAGCCCGCATAGCGGACCCCTCCACTTT
NA,TRBJ1-1,few,TRBV12-2,CAPLEEGAFF,TGTGCCCCCTTGGAGGAGGGAGCTTTCTTT
NA,TRBJ2-7,medium-sized,TRBV4-1,CASSQAGANSYEQYF,TGCGCCAGCAGCCAAGCCGGGGCAAACTCCTACGAGCAGTACTTC
NA,TRBJ1-1,NA,TRBV6-5,CASNLGASGSGAFF,TGTGCCAGCAACCTAGGGGCGTCAGGGAGTGGAGCTTTCTTT
NA,TRBJ2-2,NA,TRBV7-2,CASSITGWTGELFF,TGTGCCAGCAGCATCACAGGGTGGACCGGGGAGCTGTTTTTT
TRBD2,TRBJ2-7,NA,TRBV28,CASRDGTSGGHEQYF,TGTGCCAGCAGGGACGGGACTAGCGGGGGACACGAGCAGTACTTC
NA,TRBJ2-2,NA,TRBV10-2,CASSVRARGELFF,TGCGCCAGCAGTGTACGGGCCAGAGGGGAGCTGTTTTTT
NA,TRBJ2-1,few,TRBV30,CAWGGGRVNEQFF,TGTGCCTGGGGGGGAGGCAGGGTGAATGAGCAGTTCTTC
NA,TRBJ2-1,few,TRBV7-9,CASSSIEGDEQFF,TGTGCCAGCAGCTCAATAGAGGGGGATGAGCAGTTCTTC
TRBD2,TRBJ2-5,NA,TRBV30,CAWSGQRGGRETQYF,TGTGCCTGGAGTGGGCAGCGGGGGGGCCGGGAGACCCAGTACTTC
NA,TRBJ2-1,NA,TRBV5-8,CASSWTAYNEQFF,TGTGCCAGCAGCTGGACTGCCTACAATGAGCAGTTCTTC
NA,TRBJ1-5,NA,TRBV5-4,CASRPWGSNQPQHF,TGTGCCAGCAGACCGTGGGGGAGCAATCAGCCCCAGCATTTT
NA,TRBJ1-1,few,TRBV19,CASSWGNTEAFF,TGTGCCAGTAGTTGGGGAAACACTGAAGCTTTCTTT
NA,TRBJ2-7,NA,TRBV7-8,CASSFQGGGYEQYF,TGTGCCAGCAGCTTCCAGGGGGGTGGTTACGAGCAGTACTTC
NA,TRBJ1-1,NA,TRBV6-1,CASTLRGDMNTEAFF,TGTGCCAGCACCCTAAGGGGGGACATGAACACTGAAGCTTTCTTT
NA,TRBJ1-5,NA,TRBV6-5,CASRASRVSNQPQHF,TGTGCCAGCAGAGCCTCAAGGGTTAGCAATCAGCCCCAGCATTTT